This T cell receptor beta chain was documented in a study of cytomegalovirus exposure and HLA in healthy donors. With 60 Vbeta and 13 Jbeta primers, the PCR was carried out. Profiled with immunoSEQ multiplex PCR; TCRdb holds only in-frame clones, not every one. The table lists over 150,000 clones, about 77% of them singletons. The CDR3 extends over 14 amino acids. With 6 bases removed from V and 4 bases from J, the gap between germline ends came to 14 bases. Germline CDR1 LNHDA, CDR2 SQIVND (reference sequence). Study findings and constraints: More clonal expansion characterized HLA-associated TCR beta chains than equally common others in a later analysis. TCR beta sequences reportedly predicted the HLA-A and HLA-B alleles of most subjects accurately. Despite most TCR sequences being rare, some public TCRs occurred in many donors.

As to this clone: What it recognizes is unknown.

The sequence came from a man between 25 and 39 years old in good health and CMV-seropositive. The genes are TRBV19 and TRBJ2-3; a weak D match, TRBD1 (5 bases). The sequenced sample consisted of PBMCs. The CDR3 sequence is CASSSRQLSDTQYF. CDR3 coding DNA: TGTGCCAGTAGCTCGCGACAGCTTTCAGATACGCAGTATTTT.